This TCR beta chain was recovered during a study of blood T cell repertoires in COVID-19. Sequencing was performed with immunoSEQ multiplex PCR; in TCRdb, only in-frame clones are kept and a portion is missing. The sample has about 200,000 clones, roughly 87% seen once. The germline V gene encodes CDR1 SGHTA and CDR2 FQGNSA. This CDR3 region has 15 residues. V gave up 1 base and J gave up 6 bases, with 10 bases separating them. This rearrangement joins TRBV7-2 to TRBJ1-6, with D maybe TRBD1 (6 bases). The sample comprised PBMCs or T cells enriched from blood (not recorded which). The receptor was isolated from a woman in her twenties or thirties who had recovered from COVID-19. This CDR3 reads CASSLVQGFNSPLHF. The CDR3, as DNA: TGTGCCAGCAGCTTAGTGCAGGGGTTTAATTCACCCCTCCACTTT. Looking up the rest from reference TRBV7-2 and TRBJ1-6 gives the full variable domain: GAGVSQSPSNKVTEKGKDVELRCDPISGHTALYWYRQSLGQGLEFLIYFQGNSAPDKSGLPSDRFSAERTGGSVSTLTIQRTQQEDSAVYLCASSLVQGFNSPLHFGNGTRLTVT.